This is a list of T cell receptor beta chains from one sample in a study of molecular identifiers for immune sequencing clone quantification. Each CDR3 protein gets one entry after TCRdb re-called the PCR reads with MiXCR. The table lists just under 650,000 distinct CDR3 sequences, nearly 20% of them singletons. Input material: naive CD8+ T cells from blood, with Jurkat cell RNA spiked in. Receptors originate from a human donor in good health. Some libraries in this study had Jurkat cell RNA spiked in. CDR3s include the opening cysteine and the closing phenylalanine or tryptophan. The D gene is left open where the match is weak. Where a row states a size, it is once, few, many or the class of an expanded clone; other rows omit it.

>TRBJ2-7|-|TRBV3-1|TRBD1
CASSPNPGQGRYEQYF
TGTGCCAGCAGCCCCAACCCCGGACAGGGGAGATACGAGCAGTACTTC
>TRBJ2-1|many|TRBV10-1|-
CASGRGPDGSYNEQFF
TGCGCCAGCGGGAGAGGCCCGGACGGCTCCTACAATGAGCAGTTCTTC
>TRBJ2-1|many|TRBV19|-
CASSPGPSSYNEQFF
TGTGCCAGCAGCCCCGGACCGAGCTCCTACAATGAGCAGTTCTTC
>TRBJ2-1|many|TRBV11-2|-
CASSLVDLQFF
TGTGCCAGCAGCTTAGTGGATTTGCAGTTCTTC
>TRBJ2-3|many|TRBV28|TRBD1
CASREQGAPDTQYF
TGTGCCAGCAGAGAGCAGGGGGCTCCAGATACGCAGTATTTT
>TRBJ2-3|many|TRBV7-9|-
CASSSRQARGQRTDTQYF
TGTGCCAGCAGCAGTAGGCAAGCTCGGGGTCAACGCACAGATACGCAGTATTTT
>TRBJ1-2|few|TRBV5-8|-
CASSSWTF
TGTGCCAGCAGCTCCTGGACCTTC
>TRBJ2-7|many|TRBV12-3/TRBV12-4|TRBD1
CASSPMTGVVSYEQYF
TGTGCCAGCAGTCCGATGACAGGGGTCGTTTCCTACGAGCAGTACTTC
>TRBJ2-5|-|TRBV12-3/TRBV12-4|-
CASTLGGVGETQYF
TGTGCCAGCACCCTAGGAGGGGTGGGGGAGACCCAGTACTTC
>TRBJ2-7|many|TRBV5-6|-
CASSLERDEQYF
TGTGCCAGCAGCTTGGAGAGAGACGAGCAGTACTTC
>TRBJ2-7|few|TRBV7-9|-
CASSFPRGVSRGEQYF
TGTGCCAGCAGCTTCCCCCGAGGGGTGTCTCGCGGCGAGCAGTACTTC
>TRBJ2-4|many|TRBV11-2|TRBD1
CASRTTGESTKNIQYF
TGTGCCAGCAGGACGACAGGGGAATCAACCAAAAACATTCAGTACTTC
>TRBJ2-2|many|TRBV2|-
CATRMGPGTGELFF
TGTGCCACTAGGATGGGTCCGGGAACCGGGGAGCTGTTTTTT
>TRBJ2-7|many|TRBV27|TRBD2
CASRVAGGGYEQYF
TGTGCCAGCAGAGTAGCGGGGGGGGGCTACGAGCAGTACTTC
>TRBJ1-6|many|TRBV7-9|-
CASSSHKGSPLHF
TGTGCCAGCAGCTCACACAAGGGGTCACCCCTCCACTTT
>TRBJ2-7|many|TRBV5-6|-
CASSLRLTVSSYEQYF
TGTGCCAGCAGCTTGCGATTGACGGTGTCCTCCTACGAGCAGTACTTC
>TRBJ2-7|-|TRBV2|TRBD2
CASKTSGRSSSYEQYF
TGTGCCAGCAAGACTAGCGGGAGGTCGAGCTCCTACGAGCAGTACTTC
>TRBJ1-1|-|TRBV4-1|-
CASSQLVSGATEALF
TGCGCCAGCAGCCAGTTGGTATCAGGGGCCACTGAAGCTCTCTTT
>TRBJ2-1|-|TRBV3-1|-
CASSQRSRTSKDNEQFF
TGTGCCAGCAGCCAAAGGTCCCGGACCTCTAAGGACAATGAGCAGTTCTTC
>TRBJ2-3|many|TRBV7-9|-
CASSYPSTDTQYF
TGTGCCAGCAGCTACCCTAGCACAGATACGCAGTATTTT
>TRBJ2-2|many|TRBV29-1|TRBD2
CSVLGGFGTGELFF
TGCAGCGTTCTCGGGGGGTTTGGTACCGGGGAGCTGTTTTTT
>TRBJ2-1|many|TRBV24-1|TRBD2
CATSGTPKTSGSLYEQFF
TGTGCCACCAGTGGGACACCCAAGACTAGCGGGAGTTTGTATGAGCAGTTCTTC
>TRBJ1-1|-|TRBV4-1|-
CASSQVQLNTEAFF
TGCGCCAGCAGCCAAGTACAGCTGAACACTGAAGCTTTCTTT
>TRBJ2-3|many|TRBV4-3|-
CASSQGGAGLLSTDTQYF
TGCGCCAGCAGCCAAGGAGGCGCAGGTTTGTTGAGCACAGATACGCAGTATTTT
>TRBJ2-5|many|TRBV7-9|-
CASSLSVETQYF
TGTGCCAGCAGCTTGTCAGTAGAGACCCAGTACTTC
>TRBJ2-5|many|TRBV7-2|-
CASSFGGQETQYF
TGTGCCAGCAGCTTTGGTGGTCAAGAGACCCAGTACTTC
>TRBJ2-5|-|TRBV2|TRBD2
CASRGGQETQYF
TGTGCCAGCCGCGGGGGTCAAGAGACCCAGTACTTC
>TRBJ1-1|many|TRBV19|-
CASTPEGAIEAFF
TGTGCCAGTACCCCGGAAGGGGCGATAGAAGCTTTCTTT
>TRBJ2-7|many|TRBV29-1|-
CSVVEHGTYEQYF
TGCAGCGTTGTCGAACACGGAACCTACGAGCAGTACTTC
>TRBJ2-1|-|TRBV7-6|-
CASSLARPPPYSEQFF
TGTGCCAGCAGCTTAGCGCGGCCGCCACCCTACAGTGAGCAGTTCTTC
>TRBJ2-4|few|TRBV6-5|-
CASSAGLPTGNIQYF
TGTGCCAGCAGTGCCGGGCTCCCGACAGGAAACATTCAGTACTTC
>TRBJ2-1|-|TRBV12-3/TRBV12-4|TRBD2
CASSLTASGGNEQFF
TGTGCCAGCAGTTTAACGGCTAGCGGGGGTAATGAGCAGTTCTTC
>TRBJ2-5|many|TRBV4-1|-
CASSRRIGVNQETQYF
TGCGCCAGCAGCCGGCGGATAGGGGTAAACCAAGAGACCCAGTACTTC
>TRBJ2-7|many|TRBV25-1|TRBD2
CASSPLGGTTYEQYF
TGTGCCAGCAGTCCCCTGGGGGGGACCACCTACGAGCAGTACTTC
>TRBJ1-2|-|TRBV7-9|TRBD1
CASSHPDRGDYGYTF
TGTGCCAGCAGCCACCCGGACAGGGGAGACTATGGCTACACCTTC
>TRBJ2-3|many|TRBV12-3/TRBV12-4|TRBD2
CASSGLTSRTRTDTQYF
TGTGCCAGCAGCGGGCTGACTAGCAGAACCCGAACAGATACGCAGTATTTT
>TRBJ2-7|many|TRBV6-1|-
CASSEGPYGTAYEQYF
TGTGCCAGCAGTGAAGGCCCCTACGGCACCGCCTACGAGCAGTACTTC